Many counts were recorded for the clone carrying this T cell receptor (beta chain). Antigen: not known. V dropped 3 bases and J dropped 4; count of bases not matched to a gene: 14. Germline V CDR1 and CDR2: SGHVS, FQNEAQ. The CDR3 consists of 18 residues. This record belongs to a study of identical twins. Study-level findings and limits: Out-of-frame TCR alpha sharing in monozygotic twins exceeded recombination model predictions. Among out-of-frame alpha sequences shared by twins, low generation probability occurred in excess.

TCRdb called the 5' RACE reads again in MiXCR, with one record for every CDR3 protein. Found here are around 240,000 distinct CDR3 sequences, approximately 7% of them singletons; the top ten hold 3.5% to 4%. Separately, the same data were catalogued under a study of yellow fever vaccine responses in identical twins.

The sequence was collected from a young woman in good health. Sequencing input: memory (CD45RO+) T cells sorted from blood. This chain connects TRBV7-8 to TRBJ2-2, with 7 bases fitting TRBD1. The chain's CDR3 is CASSFRVSGQEVTGELFF. CDR3 DNA: TGTGCCAGCAGCTTTCGAGTGTCCGGACAGGAGGTCACCGGGGAGCTGTTTTTT.